This record concerns one T cell receptor (beta chain) sequence. This CDR3 has 13 amino acids. The germline CDR1 and CDR2 sequences are SGHNT and YYREEE (reference sequence). Trimming stripped 0 bases from V and 6 bases from J, with 8 bases between. Per the study methods: From reference gene primer amplification, estimates of nucleated cell counts were derived. Profiling relied on immunoSEQ multiplex PCR, and the TCRdb table lists in-frame clones only, not all of them. V, J and clone size were drawn from that table, and D and trimming were deduced from the DNA. This table holds approximately 200,000 clones, just under 85% found once. The sample belongs to a study of blood T cell repertoires in COVID-19.

The chain combines TRBV5-4 with TRBJ2-3; D call uncertain. Sequenced material: peripheral blood. This receptor was obtained from a human donor with acute or convalescent COVID-19. The donor label of this sample is uncertain. In nucleotides, the CDR3 is TGTGCCAGCAGCTTGGCAGGTGGCGATACGCAGTATTTT. Encoded protein: CASSLAGGDTQYF.